In this sample, the clone carrying this T cell receptor (beta chain) turned up a few times. There are 12 residues in the CDR3. Germline-derived CDR1 and CDR2 are SGHRS and YFSETQ. Trimming at V came to 4 bases and at J to 8 bases, leaving 5 bases not matched to a gene. These data belong to a study of blood T cell repertoires in COVID-19. Authors' processing steps: Quantification of nucleated cells was approximated via reference gene primer amplification. Using immunoSEQ multiplex PCR, the repertoire was profiled, and TCRdb retains in-frame clones only, with some absent. That table is the source of V, J and clone size, and D and trimming were worked out from the DNA. The sample consists of 230,000 or so clones, about 86% of them appearing once.

The sequence was collected from a woman aged 50 to 60 with acute COVID-19. The source material was PBMCs or T cells enriched from blood (not recorded which). The V gene is TRBV5-1, the J gene TRBJ1-1; 7 nucleotides align to TRBD1. The CDR3 region has the DNA TGCGCCAGCAGCGAAGACAGGGCAGAAGCTTTCTTT. It translates to CASSEDRAEAFF.